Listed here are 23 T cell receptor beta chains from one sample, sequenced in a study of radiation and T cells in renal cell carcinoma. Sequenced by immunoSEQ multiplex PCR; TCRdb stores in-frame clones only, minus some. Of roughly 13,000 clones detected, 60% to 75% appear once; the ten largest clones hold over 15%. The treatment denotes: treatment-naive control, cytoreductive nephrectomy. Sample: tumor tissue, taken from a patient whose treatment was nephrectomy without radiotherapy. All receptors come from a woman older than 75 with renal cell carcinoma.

DNA for the CDR3: TGCGCCAGCAGCCCTGGGACTGTGCCGAATCAGCCCCAGCATTTT. As protein: CASSPGTVPNQPQHF. V usage is TRBV5-1 and J usage is TRBJ1-5; tentative D call: TRBD1 (5 bases). The V end lost 4 bases, the J end lost 4 bases, and 15 bases lay between the germline ends. Germline V gives CDR1 SGHRS, CDR2 YFSETQ. This CDR3 has 15 residues.

CDR3 DNA: TGTGCCAGCAGTGAAAACCGCCTAGCGGGGCCAGATACGCAGTATTTT. It codes for CASSENRLAGPDTQYF. The chain uses TRBV2 and TRBJ2-3; 9 nucleotides align to TRBD2. The CDR3 has 16 amino acids. Germline assignment: CDR1 SNHLY and CDR2 FYNNEI. V was pared by 2 bases and J by 4 bases, with 7 bases of the junction left unmatched.

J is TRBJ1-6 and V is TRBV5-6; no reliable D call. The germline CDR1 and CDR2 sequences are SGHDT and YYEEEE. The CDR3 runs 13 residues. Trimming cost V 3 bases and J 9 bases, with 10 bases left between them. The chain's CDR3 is CASSWAGRSPLHF. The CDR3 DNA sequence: TGTGCCAGCAGCTGGGCCGGGCGTTCACCCCTCCACTTT. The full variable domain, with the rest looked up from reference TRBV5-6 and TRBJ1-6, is DAGVTQSPTHLIKTRGQQVTLRCSPKSGHDTVSWYQQALGQGPQFIFQYYEEEERQRGNFPDRFSGHQFPNYSSELNVNALLLGDSALYLCASSWAGRSPLHFGNGTRLTVT.

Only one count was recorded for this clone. The chain's CDR3 is CASSGQVQGEKLFF. The CDR3 region has the DNA TGTGCCAGCAGTGGACAGGTTCAAGGAGAAAAACTGTTTTTT. This chain uses TRBV2 with TRBJ1-4, with a tentative D call TRBD1 (6 bases). CDR1 is SNHLY and CDR2 is FYNNEI in the germline V gene. With 4 bases removed from V and 8 bases from J, the gap between germline ends came to 14 bases. The CDR3 has 14 amino acids.

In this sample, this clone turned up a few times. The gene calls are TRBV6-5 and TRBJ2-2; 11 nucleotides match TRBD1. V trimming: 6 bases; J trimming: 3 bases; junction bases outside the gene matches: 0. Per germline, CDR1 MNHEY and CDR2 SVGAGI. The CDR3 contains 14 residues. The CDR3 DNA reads TGTGCCAGCAGGGGACAGGGGGACACCGGGGAGCTGTTTTTT. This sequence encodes CASRGQGDTGELFF.

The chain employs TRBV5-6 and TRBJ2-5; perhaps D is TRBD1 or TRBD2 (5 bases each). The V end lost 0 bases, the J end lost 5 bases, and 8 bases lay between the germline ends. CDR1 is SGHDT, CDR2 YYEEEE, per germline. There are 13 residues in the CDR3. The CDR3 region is CASSLVGEETQYF. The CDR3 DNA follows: TGTGCCAGCAGCTTGGTAGGGGAGGAGACCCAGTACTTC.

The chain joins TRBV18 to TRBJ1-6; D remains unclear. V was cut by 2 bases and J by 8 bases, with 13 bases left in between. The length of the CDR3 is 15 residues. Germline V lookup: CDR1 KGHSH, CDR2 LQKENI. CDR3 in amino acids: CASSPRSSADSPLHF. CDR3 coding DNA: TGTGCCAGCTCACCAAGGTCGTCGGCAGATTCACCCCTCCACTTT.

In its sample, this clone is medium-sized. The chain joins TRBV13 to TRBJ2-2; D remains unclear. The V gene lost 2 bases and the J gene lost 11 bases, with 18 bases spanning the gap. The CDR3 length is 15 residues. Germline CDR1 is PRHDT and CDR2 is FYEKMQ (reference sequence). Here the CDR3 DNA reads TGTGCCAGCAGCTTAAGTTACGGCGGCACCGTCGAGCTGTTTTTT. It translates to CASSLSYGGTVELFF.

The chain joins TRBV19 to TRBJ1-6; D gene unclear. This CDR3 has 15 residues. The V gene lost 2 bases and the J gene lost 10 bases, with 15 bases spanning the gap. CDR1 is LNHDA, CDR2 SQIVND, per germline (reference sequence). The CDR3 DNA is TGTGCCAGTAGTATATCTAGGTCCGGAGGATCACCCCTCCACTTT. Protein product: CASSISRSGGSPLHF. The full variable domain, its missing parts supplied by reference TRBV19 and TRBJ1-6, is DGGITQSPKYLFRKEGQNVTLSCEQNLNHDAMYWYRQDPGQGLRLIYYSQIVNDFQKGDIAEGYSVSREKKESFPLTVTSAQKNPTAFYLCASSISRSGGSPLHFGNGTRLTVT.

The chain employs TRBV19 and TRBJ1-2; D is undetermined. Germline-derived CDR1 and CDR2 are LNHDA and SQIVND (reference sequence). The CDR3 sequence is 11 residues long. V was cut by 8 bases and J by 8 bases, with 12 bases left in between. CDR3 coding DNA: TGTGCCAGTTCCACCTATGTGGGCTACACCTTC. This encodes CASSTYVGYTF.

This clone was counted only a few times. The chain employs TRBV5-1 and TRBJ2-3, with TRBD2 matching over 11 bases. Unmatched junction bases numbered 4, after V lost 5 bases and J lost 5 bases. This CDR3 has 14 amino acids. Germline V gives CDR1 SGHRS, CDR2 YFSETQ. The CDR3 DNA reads TGCGCCAGCAGGTTGACTAGCGGGGAAGATACGCAGTATTTT. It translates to CASRLTSGEDTQYF. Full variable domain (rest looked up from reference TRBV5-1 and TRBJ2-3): KAGVTQTPRYLIKTRGQQVTLSCSPISGHRSVSWYQQTPGQGLQFLFEYFSETQRNKGNFPGRFSGRQFSNSRSEMNVSTLELGDSALYLCASRLTSGEDTQYFGPGTRLTVL.

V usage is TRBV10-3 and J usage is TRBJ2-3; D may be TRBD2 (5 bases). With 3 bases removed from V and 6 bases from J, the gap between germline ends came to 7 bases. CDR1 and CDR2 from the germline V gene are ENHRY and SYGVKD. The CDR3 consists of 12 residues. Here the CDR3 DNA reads TGTGCCATCAGTGACCGCGGGGATACGCAGTATTTT. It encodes CAISDRGDTQYF.

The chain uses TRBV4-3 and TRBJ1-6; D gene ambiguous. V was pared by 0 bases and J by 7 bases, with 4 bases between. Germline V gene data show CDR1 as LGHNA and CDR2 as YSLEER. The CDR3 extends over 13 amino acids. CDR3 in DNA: TGCGCCAGCAGCCAAGAGAGGAATTCACCCCTCCACTTT. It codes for CASSQERNSPLHF.

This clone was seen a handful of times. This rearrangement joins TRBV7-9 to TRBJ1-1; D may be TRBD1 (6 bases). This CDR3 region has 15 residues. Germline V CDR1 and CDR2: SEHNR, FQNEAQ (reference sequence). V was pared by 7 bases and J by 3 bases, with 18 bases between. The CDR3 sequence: CASKNGGGRDTEAFF. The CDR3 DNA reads TGTGCCAGCAAGAACGGAGGGGGGAGGGACACTGAAGCTTTCTTT.

The CDR3 nucleotides read TGTGCCAGTAGTATCAGAGGGGCAGACAATCAGCCCCAGCATTTT. Its protein product is CASSIRGADNQPQHF. The chain joins TRBV19 to TRBJ1-5, with TRBD1 as a possible D gene (5 bases). The CDR3 consists of 15 residues. The V end lost 3 bases, the J end lost 3 bases, and 12 bases lay between the germline ends. Germline lookup yields CDR1 LNHDA and CDR2 SQIVND (reference sequence).

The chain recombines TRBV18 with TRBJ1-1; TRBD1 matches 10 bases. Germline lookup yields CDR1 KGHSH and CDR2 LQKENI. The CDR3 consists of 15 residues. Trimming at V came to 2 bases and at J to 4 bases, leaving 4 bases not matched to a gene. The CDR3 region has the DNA TGTGCCAGCTCACCAGCGGGACAGGGGATCACTGAAGCTTTCTTT. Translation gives CASSPAGQGITEAFF.

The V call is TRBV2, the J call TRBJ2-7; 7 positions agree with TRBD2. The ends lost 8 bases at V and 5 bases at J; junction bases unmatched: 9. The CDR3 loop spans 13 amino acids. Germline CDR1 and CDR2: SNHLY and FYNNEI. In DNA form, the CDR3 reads TGTGCCAGCGCTCCGGGGAGGGCCCACGAGCAGTACTTC. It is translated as CASAPGRAHEQYF.

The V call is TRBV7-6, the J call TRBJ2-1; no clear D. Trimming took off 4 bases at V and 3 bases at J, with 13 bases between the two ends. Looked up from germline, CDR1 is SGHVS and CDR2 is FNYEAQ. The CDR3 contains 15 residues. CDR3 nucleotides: TGTGCCAGCAGCTCCGCAGGAAACTTCTACAATGAGCAGTTCTTC. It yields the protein CASSSAGNFYNEQFF.

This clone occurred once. The CDR3 loop reads CASSRPLAGGLYNEQFF. The CDR3 nucleotides are TGTGCCAGCAGCCGCCCACTAGCGGGGGGTCTATACAATGAGCAGTTCTTC. This chain uses TRBV5-6 with TRBJ2-1, with TRBD2 matching over 12 bases. The CDR3 runs 17 residues. With 4 bases clipped from V and 4 bases from J, the junction kept 9 bases outside the gene matches. Germline CDR1 reads SGHDT; CDR2 reads YYEEEE.

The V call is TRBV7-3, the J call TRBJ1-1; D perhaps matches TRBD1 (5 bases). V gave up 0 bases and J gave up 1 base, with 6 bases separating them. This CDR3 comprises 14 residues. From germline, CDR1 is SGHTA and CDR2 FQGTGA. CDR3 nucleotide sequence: TGTGCCAGCAGCTTAACAGGGACGAACACTGAAGCTTTCTTT. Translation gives CASSLTGTNTEAFF.

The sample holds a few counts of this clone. CDR3 nucleotides: TGTGCCAGCAGCCAAGAATGGCAGGTTTATGGCTACACCTTC. The encoded protein is CASSQEWQVYGYTF. V gene TRBV4-2 combines with J gene TRBJ1-2; D remains unclear. V dropped 0 bases and J dropped 5 bases, with 10 bases sitting between them. The CDR3 totals 14 residues. Germline assignment: CDR1 LGHNA and CDR2 YNFKEQ.

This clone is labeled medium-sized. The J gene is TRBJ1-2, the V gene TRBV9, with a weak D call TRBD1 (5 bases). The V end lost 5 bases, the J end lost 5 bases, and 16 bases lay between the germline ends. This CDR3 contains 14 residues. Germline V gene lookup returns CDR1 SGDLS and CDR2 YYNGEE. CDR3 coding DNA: TGTGCCAGCAGAGGCTCATCGGGGGGTTATGGCTACACCTTC. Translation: CASRGSSGGYGYTF.

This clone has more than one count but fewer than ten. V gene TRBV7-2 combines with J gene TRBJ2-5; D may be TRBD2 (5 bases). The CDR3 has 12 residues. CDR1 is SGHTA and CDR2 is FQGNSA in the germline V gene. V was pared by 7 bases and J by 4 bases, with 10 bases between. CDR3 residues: CASTPAGETQYF. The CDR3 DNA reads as TGTGCCAGCACTCCCGCGGGAGAGACCCAGTACTTC.